A selection of T cell receptor beta chains follows, all from one sample in a study of human T cells and chemical hapten exposure. MiXCR was run by TCRdb on the 5' RACE reads, yielding one entry per CDR3 protein. The table lists 75,000 or so distinct CDR3 sequences, about 15% of them singletons, with about 6.8% in the top ten. These receptors were collected from a female donor in good health. Both conserved end residues are part of each CDR3. D genes are given only for firm matches. Not every row has a clone size; where given, it reads once, few, many or a size class.

d_call j_call clone_size v_call cdr3_nt cdr3_aa
NA TRBJ1-5 many TRBV12-3/TRBV12-4 TGTGCCAGCAGTCCCCGTCAGGGTGGCAATCAGCCCCAGCATTTT CASSPRQGGNQPQHF
TRBD1 TRBJ2-1 few TRBV7-8 TGTGCCAGCAGCTCCACTCCGGGACAGGGGAATGAGCAGTTCTTC CASSSTPGQGNEQFF
NA TRBJ2-5 few TRBV30 TGTGCCTGGAGTCTGGAGGGAGGAGAGACCCAGTACTTC CAWSLEGGETQYF
TRBD2 TRBJ2-3 few TRBV7-2 TGTGCCAGCAGCTTATTTCGCAGTAGCGGGAGACGCACAGATACGCAGTATTTT CASSLFRSSGRRTDTQYF
NA TRBJ1-1 NA TRBV29-1 TGCAGCGTTGACTCTTTTAACACTGAAGCTTTCTTT CSVDSFNTEAFF
NA TRBJ2-3 few TRBV9 TGTGCCAGCAGCGTCGAACAGGCAGATACGCAGTATTTT CASSVEQADTQYF
NA TRBJ2-2 few TRBV2 TGTGCCAGCAGTGAACAACGGCAGAACACCGGGGAGCTGTTTTTT CASSEQRQNTGELFF
NA TRBJ1-1 few TRBV25-1 TGTGCCAGCAGTGATTTGGGGGAGGGCGCTTTCTTT CASSDLGEGAFF
TRBD1 TRBJ1-2 NA TRBV18 TGTGCCAGCTCATTACAGGACAGGACAGCTAACTATGGCTACACCTTC CASSLQDRTANYGYTF
NA TRBJ1-5 few TRBV11-2 TGTGCCAGCAGCTCGACCCACTTGGGTGACGATCAGCCCCAGCATTTT CASSSTHLGDDQPQHF